The subject of this entry is one TCR beta chain. Antigen specificity is unknown. Read sequence stops 3 residues before the CDR3 end, and the germline J gene provides the missing end. This sample was included in a study of T cells in women clearing cervical HPV infection. About the study: Case blood was drawn when the lesion was first found; control blood after infection became undetectable.

Study-wide points: Controls had more TRBV6-7 (0.16%) than cases (about 0.11%). Timing of associations relative to infection is unclear; T-cell subsets were not isolated.

Between the trimmed V and J ends, which lost 5 bases and 0 bases, there was a span of 10 bases. The length of the CDR3 is 14 residues. Germline CDR1 and CDR2: DFQATT and SNEGSKA (reference sequence). immunoSEQ multiplex PCR used an average of 1200 ng genomic DNA. Sequencing used immunoSEQ multiplex PCR; TCRdb keeps in-frame clones, though not all of them. Recorded for this sample: roughly 48,000 clones. The source of this sequence is a woman between 18 and 70 years old with a cervical HPV16 infection that either progressed to CIN3+ or cleared (not recorded which). The sample comprised blood buffy coat. V and J are TRBV20-1 and TRBJ2-2; D perhaps matches TRBD1 (5 bases). The CDR3 DNA, read in part, is TGCAGTGCTGCCAGGGTCGCGAACACCGGGGAG. Its translation is CSAARVANTGE. The full-length CDR3 reads as CSAARVANTGELFF.